A selection of T cell receptor beta chains follows, all from one sample in a study of cytomegalovirus exposure and HLA in healthy donors. Assay used: immunoSEQ multiplex PCR; TCRdb lists only in-frame clones, some missing. Among about 150,000 clones listed, over 60% were seen once. Sequencing was done on a sample of PBMCs. Receptor source: a woman aged 35 to 49 in good health and CMV-seronegative. The CDR3 runs from the conserved cysteine through the conserved F or W. D genes are given only for firm matches. Clone size is stated in some rows and not others, as once, few, many or a class when expanded.

j_call: TRBJ1-6
d_call: TRBD1
clone_size: NA
v_call: TRBV27
cdr3_nt: TGTGCCAGCAGTTTAGGTACAGGGGGCTATAATTCACCCCTCCACTTT
cdr3_aa: CASSLGTGGYNSPLHF

j_call: TRBJ1-1
d_call: NA
clone_size: NA
v_call: TRBV28
cdr3_nt: TGTGCCAGCACTTATAACACTGAAGCTTTCTTT
cdr3_aa: CASTYNTEAFF

j_call: TRBJ1-2
d_call: TRBD1
clone_size: NA
v_call: TRBV5-1
cdr3_nt: TGCGCCAGCAGGGCAGGGGGAAATGACTATGGCTACACCTTC
cdr3_aa: CASRAGGNDYGYTF

j_call: TRBJ2-7
d_call: NA
clone_size: NA
v_call: TRBV7-8
cdr3_nt: TGTGCCAGCAGCTTAGTTCCCCGGGACACTAGTCGTTCCTACGAGCAGTACTTC
cdr3_aa: CASSLVPRDTSRSYEQYF

j_call: TRBJ1-3
d_call: NA
clone_size: once
v_call: TRBV5-6
cdr3_nt: TGTGCCAGCACAATTGGGAGCTCTGGAAACACCATATATTTT
cdr3_aa: CASTIGSSGNTIYF

j_call: TRBJ2-2
d_call: TRBD2
clone_size: NA
v_call: TRBV6-1
cdr3_nt: TGTGCCAGCATTTCCGCAGCGGGGAAAACCGGGGAGCTGTTTTTT
cdr3_aa: CASISAAGKTGELFF

j_call: TRBJ1-2
d_call: TRBD1
clone_size: NA
v_call: TRBV28
cdr3_nt: TGTGCCAGCAGTTTAGACAGGGGCCCTGGCTACACCTTC
cdr3_aa: CASSLDRGPGYTF

j_call: TRBJ2-2
d_call: NA
clone_size: NA
v_call: TRBV28
cdr3_nt: TGTGCCTCTCGGGTCAGCCCGAACACCGGGGAGCTGTTTTTT
cdr3_aa: CASRVSPNTGELFF

j_call: TRBJ1-1
d_call: NA
clone_size: few
v_call: TRBV7-9
cdr3_nt: TGTGCCAGCAGGTTTAACCGGGTGTACACTGAAGCTTTCTTT
cdr3_aa: CASRFNRVYTEAFF

j_call: TRBJ1-1
d_call: TRBD1
clone_size: NA
v_call: TRBV29-1
cdr3_nt: TGCAGCGCCCGGACAGGGGATCTGAACACTGAAGCTTTCTTT
cdr3_aa: CSARTGDLNTEAFF

j_call: TRBJ2-1
d_call: TRBD2
clone_size: NA
v_call: TRBV9
cdr3_nt: TGTGCCAGCGTAGCGGGACTACTGAAGTACAATGAGCAGTTCTTC
cdr3_aa: CASVAGLLKYNEQFF

j_call: TRBJ1-6
d_call: NA
clone_size: NA
v_call: TRBV28
cdr3_nt: TGTGCCAGCAGTTTAAACAGCTATAATTCACCCCTCCACTTT
cdr3_aa: CASSLNSYNSPLHF

j_call: TRBJ2-7
d_call: TRBD2
clone_size: NA
v_call: TRBV6-5
cdr3_nt: TGTGCCAGCAGTTACCTGGTGGCGGGAGGGGTATACGAGCAGTACTTC
cdr3_aa: CASSYLVAGGVYEQYF

j_call: TRBJ1-5
d_call: NA
clone_size: NA
v_call: TRBV15
cdr3_nt: TGTGCCACCAGCAGAGATCGTGGGGGCTTTCAGCCCCAGCATTTT
cdr3_aa: CATSRDRGGFQPQHF

j_call: TRBJ1-6
d_call: TRBD1
clone_size: few
v_call: TRBV5-1
cdr3_nt: TGCGCCAGCAGCCCGACAGGGCCTGATAATTCACCCCTCCACTTT
cdr3_aa: CASSPTGPDNSPLHF

j_call: TRBJ1-1
d_call: TRBD1
clone_size: NA
v_call: TRBV19
cdr3_nt: TGTGCCAGTAGTAAAACGACAGGGCCTGGGTATGAAGCTTTCTTT
cdr3_aa: CASSKTTGPGYEAFF

j_call: TRBJ2-1
d_call: TRBD1
clone_size: NA
v_call: TRBV11-1
cdr3_nt: TGTGCCAGCAGCTGGGACAGGGGGAAATACAATGAGCAGTTCTTC
cdr3_aa: CASSWDRGKYNEQFF

j_call: TRBJ2-1
d_call: TRBD2
clone_size: NA
v_call: TRBV27
cdr3_nt: TGTGCCAGCACCCCGAGGGTGCTAGCGGGGAATAGCGAGCAGTTCTTC
cdr3_aa: CASTPRVLAGNSEQFF

j_call: TRBJ2-1
d_call: TRBD2
clone_size: NA
v_call: TRBV4-1
cdr3_nt: TGCGCCAGCAGCCCCGTCTCGGGCGGGGGGGCCAGGGAGCAGTTCTTC
cdr3_aa: CASSPVSGGGAREQFF

j_call: TRBJ2-7
d_call: TRBD2
clone_size: NA
v_call: TRBV5-6
cdr3_nt: TGTGCCAGCAGCTTGTTGGGGACTAGCTCCTACGAGCAGTACTTC
cdr3_aa: CASSLLGTSSYEQYF

j_call: TRBJ1-5
d_call: NA
clone_size: NA
v_call: TRBV4-1
cdr3_nt: TGCGCCAGCAGCCAAGGGAGGGCTGGTCAGCCCCAGCATTTT
cdr3_aa: CASSQGRAGQPQHF

j_call: TRBJ2-4
d_call: TRBD1
clone_size: NA
v_call: TRBV28
cdr3_nt: TGTGCCAGCAGCCCAGGGACAGGCGGCTACATTCAGTACTTC
cdr3_aa: CASSPGTGGYIQYF

j_call: TRBJ1-1
d_call: NA
clone_size: NA
v_call: TRBV19
cdr3_nt: TGTGCCAGTAATTGGGGGGGTAACACTGAAGCTTTCTTT
cdr3_aa: CASNWGGNTEAFF

j_call: TRBJ1-4
d_call: TRBD1
clone_size: NA
v_call: TRBV15
cdr3_nt: TGTGCCACCAGCGAGCGGGACAGGGGCCTAGTAACTAATGAAAAACTGTTTTTT
cdr3_aa: CATSERDRGLVTNEKLFF

j_call: TRBJ2-3
d_call: TRBD2
clone_size: NA
v_call: TRBV5-4
cdr3_nt: TGTGCCAGCAGCTTTGCCGGGGGTCGGCGGGAGGCCTCTAGGGGGGATACGCAGTATTTT
cdr3_aa: CASSFAGGRREASRGDTQYF

j_call: TRBJ2-7
d_call: TRBD1
clone_size: few
v_call: TRBV7-8
cdr3_nt: TGTGCCAGCAGCTCGGACAGGCAATTATGGGAGCAGTACTTC
cdr3_aa: CASSSDRQLWEQYF

j_call: TRBJ2-1
d_call: TRBD2
clone_size: NA
v_call: TRBV11-2
cdr3_nt: TGTGCCAGCAGCTTAAGACTAGCGGTTTCCTATAGGCAGTTCTTC
cdr3_aa: CASSLRLAVSYRQFF

j_call: TRBJ2-1
d_call: TRBD2
clone_size: NA
v_call: TRBV7-9
cdr3_nt: TGTGCCAGCAAACCTCCCGGGACTAGCGGCTCCAGCTCCTACAATGAGCAGTTCTTC
cdr3_aa: CASKPPGTSGSSSYNEQFF

j_call: TRBJ1-4
d_call: NA
clone_size: once
v_call: TRBV5-1
cdr3_nt: TGCGCCAGCAGCTTTGGGGGGTTACGGACTAATGAAAAACTGTTTTTT
cdr3_aa: CASSFGGLRTNEKLFF

j_call: TRBJ1-1
d_call: TRBD1
clone_size: once
v_call: TRBV11-2
cdr3_nt: TGTGCCAGCAGCCCGGGACAGGGAGGGGGAAACACTGAAGCTTTCTTT
cdr3_aa: CASSPGQGGGNTEAFF

j_call: TRBJ1-1
d_call: NA
clone_size: once
v_call: TRBV19
cdr3_nt: TGTGCCAGTAGTATAGCTATTTACACTGAAGCTTTCTTT
cdr3_aa: CASSIAIYTEAFF

j_call: TRBJ2-5
d_call: NA
clone_size: NA
v_call: TRBV6-5
cdr3_nt: TGTGCCAGCAGTTACACCCCAGGGGTGTACCAAGAGACCCAGTACTTC
cdr3_aa: CASSYTPGVYQETQYF

j_call: TRBJ1-5
d_call: TRBD1
clone_size: NA
v_call: TRBV6-1
cdr3_nt: TGTGCCAGCAGGGCGGGACAGCGCAATCAGCCCCAGCATTTT
cdr3_aa: CASRAGQRNQPQHF

j_call: TRBJ2-5
d_call: NA
clone_size: NA
v_call: TRBV11-2
cdr3_nt: TGTGCCAGCAGATACGACAGGGGCGGGAGAGAGACCCAGTACTTC
cdr3_aa: CASRYDRGGRETQYF

j_call: TRBJ2-5
d_call: TRBD1
clone_size: NA
v_call: TRBV7-9
cdr3_nt: TGTGCCAGCAGCTTAGGCACAGGGGAAGAGACCCAGTACTTC
cdr3_aa: CASSLGTGEETQYF

j_call: TRBJ2-5
d_call: TRBD2
clone_size: NA
v_call: TRBV27
cdr3_nt: TGTGCCAGCGGGGGGGACCAAGAGACCCAGTACTTC
cdr3_aa: CASGGDQETQYF

j_call: TRBJ2-3
d_call: TRBD2
clone_size: NA
v_call: TRBV6-6
cdr3_nt: TGTGCCAGCAGTGGGGGGACTAGCGGATTCACAGATACGCAGTATTTT
cdr3_aa: CASSGGTSGFTDTQYF

j_call: TRBJ2-2
d_call: TRBD1
clone_size: NA
v_call: TRBV7-6
cdr3_nt: TGTGCCAGTCAGACAGGGGAGGACACCGGGGAGCTGTTTTTT
cdr3_aa: CASQTGEDTGELFF